These 31 T cell receptor beta chains originate from one sample sequenced in a study of OX40 agonist ivuxolimab in advanced cancers. Libraries came from the immunoSEQ multiplex PCR assay. Held by TCRdb, this immuneACCESS table contains in-frame sequences only and omits some clones. Under half of the omission traces to an unresolved V gene where checked; the cause of the rest is unknown. Here the sample has 40,000 to 55,000 clones; around four fifths occur a single time. The leading ten clones occupy roughly 25% of the sample. Here the sequenced sample was CD4+ or CD8+ T cells sorted from blood, taken in a trial of the OX40 agonist ivuxolimab. Receptor source: an adult with an advanced solid tumor such as melanoma, head and neck, liver or kidney cancer.

The chain has TRBV7-6 and TRBJ2-1; D not certain. CDR3 length equals 16 residues. The V end was cut by 0 bases, the J end by 0 bases, with 9 bases between. The V gene's germline CDR1 is SGHVS and CDR2 FNYEAQ. The CDR3 DNA is TGTGCCAGCAGCTTAGCGGCACTCAGCTCCTACAATGAGCAGTTCTTC. As protein: CASSLAALSSYNEQFF.

This chain connects TRBV30 to TRBJ1-1; D may be TRBD1 (5 bases). Per germline, CDR1 GTSNPN and CDR2 SVGIG (reference sequence). The CDR3 is 13 residues long. The germline V and J ends were trimmed by 0 bases and 7 bases, with 12 bases remaining between them. The CDR3 loop is CAWSVGAENEAFF. The CDR3 bases are TGTGCCTGGAGTGTAGGGGCGGAGAATGAAGCTTTCTTT. The full variable domain, its missing parts supplied by reference TRBV30 and TRBJ1-1, is SQTIHQWPATLVQPVGSPLSLECTVEGTSNPNLYWYRQAAGRGLQLLFYSVGIGQISSEVPQNLSASRPQDRQFILSSKKLLLSDSGFYLCAWSVGAENEAFFGQGTRLTVV.

V and J are TRBV11-2 and TRBJ2-1; D tentatively reads TRBD1 or TRBD2 (5 bases each). The CDR3 covers 16 residues. Trimming took 6 bases from V and 9 from J, leaving 24 bases between them. From germline, CDR1 is SGHAT and CDR2 FQNNGV. The CDR3 reads CASRDAGTWSFSEQFF. The CDR3 DNA reads as TGTGCCAGCAGAGACGCCGGGACCTGGTCGTTCAGTGAGCAGTTCTTC.

This sequence joins TRBV19 and TRBJ2-7, with 9 bases identical to TRBD2. The CDR3 runs to 15 residues. The ends lost 1 base at V and 2 bases at J; junction bases unmatched: 3. Germline V CDR1 and CDR2: LNHDA, SQIVND (reference sequence). In DNA form, the CDR3 reads TGTGCCAGTAGTATAGCTAGCGGGACCCCCTACGAGCAGTACTTC. As protein: CASSIASGTPYEQYF.

The chain has TRBV21-1 and TRBJ2-7; TRBD2 is the table's D call and was not checked against the DNA. TRBV21-1 constitutes a pseudogene. The CDR3 extends over 18 amino acids. CDR3 sequence reads: CASSKGCLAGEQPYEQYF. The CDR3 DNA reads TGTGCCAGCAGCAAAGGGTGCCTAGCGGGGGAACAGCCCTACGAGCAGTACTTC.

V gene TRBV4-3 combines with J gene TRBJ2-1; 8 bases fit TRBD2. J lost 9 bases, V lost 1 base, and 5 bases had no gene match. This CDR3 region has 14 residues. In germline, CDR1 is LGHNA, CDR2 YSLEER. The CDR3 reads CASSQGAGAGEQFF. CDR3 nucleotide sequence: TGCGCCAGCAGCCAAGGAGCGGGGGCCGGTGAGCAGTTCTTC.

Regarding this clone: The junction departs from germline at one end; a sequencing error may be responsible. The rearrangement links TRBV27 to TRBJ2-1; the match to TRBD1 covers 7 bases. The length of the CDR3 is 11 residues. Germline assignment: CDR1 MNHEY and CDR2 SMNVEV (reference sequence). The CDR3 loop reads CASSLDRTMVF. The CDR3 DNA sequence: TGTGCCAGCAGTTTGGACAGGACAATGGTCTTC.

CDR3 amino acids: CAWSVGRGGLRETQYF. The DNA of the CDR3 is TGTGCCTGGAGTGTGGGGAGAGGGGGGCTAAGGGAGACCCAGTACTTC. V is TRBV30 and J is TRBJ2-5; D may correspond to TRBD1 or TRBD2 (6 bases each). V lost 0 bases and J 5 bases, leaving 19 bases between the germline ends. From germline, CDR1 is GTSNPN and CDR2 SVGIG (reference sequence). The CDR3 is 16 amino acids.

This clone was detected once. The chain uses TRBV27 and TRBJ2-7; 8 bases map to TRBD1. The CDR3 contains 14 residues. The trim removed 2 bases at V and 6 bases at J, leaving 6 bases unmatched. Per germline, CDR1 MNHEY and CDR2 SMNVEV (reference sequence). CDR3 amino acids: CASSLGQGVGEQYF. CDR3 DNA: TGTGCCAGCAGTTTAGGACAGGGAGTCGGCGAGCAGTACTTC.

V usage is TRBV25-1 and J usage is TRBJ2-1; TRBD1 agrees at 8 bases. Germline V gene lookup returns CDR1 MGHDK and CDR2 SYGVNS. There are 13 residues in the CDR3. The V gene end was trimmed by 5 bases and the J gene end by 5 bases; junction bases not matched to a gene: 2. DNA of the CDR3: TGTGCCAGCAGTCCAGGGGGCAACAATGAGCAGTTCTTC. Amino acid sequence: CASSPGGNNEQFF.

The chain joins TRBV9 to TRBJ2-5; 8 nucleotides match TRBD2. J was trimmed by 3 bases and V by 7 bases; bases with no gene match: 11. The CDR3 is 15 residues long. Germline loops: CDR1 SGDLS, CDR2 YYNGEE. In DNA, the CDR3 is TGTGCCAGCGGTCAGTGGCCGGGACTAGAAGAGACCCAGTACTTC. It encodes CASGQWPGLEETQYF.

The V call is TRBV27, the J call TRBJ2-7; 7 nucleotides line up with TRBD1. The CDR3 covers 15 residues. The germline V gene encodes CDR1 MNHEY and CDR2 SMNVEV (reference sequence). After removal of 6 bases from V and 7 bases from J, the junction contained 15 bases not matched to a gene. CDR3 bases: TGTGCCAGCAGCGTCCCGGGACAGACCCTCGGGGAGCAGTACTTC. This encodes CASSVPGQTLGEQYF.

The chain has TRBV2 and TRBJ1-5; 9 bases are a match to TRBD1. Germline CDR1 and CDR2: SNHLY and FYNNEI. J gave up 6 bases and V 5 bases, and 8 bases lay outside the gene matches. The CDR3 is made up of 15 amino acids. In DNA form, the CDR3 reads TGTGCCAGCAGTTCGGACAGGGGAGGAGTTCAGCCCCAGCATTTT. Protein sequence: CASSSDRGGVQPQHF.

The chain links TRBV28 to TRBJ2-6; D remains ambiguous. Germline V gene sequence: CDR1 MDHEN, CDR2 SYDVKM. CDR3 size: 17 residues. V dropped 4 bases and J dropped 0 bases, with 13 bases sitting between them. DNA for the CDR3: TGTGCCAGCAGTTCCCTCGGGCTGATCTCTGGGGCCAACGTCCTGACTTTC. Residues: CASSSLGLISGANVLTF.

The genes are TRBV9 and TRBJ1-3; D is undetermined. Between the trimmed V and J ends, which lost 4 bases and 0 bases, there was a span of 8 bases. The germline CDR1 and CDR2 sequences are SGDLS and YYNGEE. This CDR3 spans 14 amino acids. The CDR3 is CASSPGDSGNTIYF. For the CDR3, the DNA is TGTGCCAGCAGCCCCGGAGACTCTGGAAACACCATATATTTT.

CDR3 sequence (DNA): TGTGCCAGCAGTTACCCCGGGGACAATGAGCAGTTCTTC. Its translation: CASSYPGDNEQFF. The V call is TRBV6-4, the J call TRBJ2-1, with a tentative D call TRBD2 (5 bases). CDR3 length: 13 amino acids. V was clipped by 5 bases and J by 5 bases, with 10 bases between them. Germline assignment: CDR1 MRHNA and CDR2 SNTAGT.

The chain uses TRBV19 and TRBJ1-1; a weak D match, TRBD1 (5 bases). The CDR3 runs 13 residues. Trimming took off 3 bases at V and 7 bases at J, with 12 bases between the two ends. From germline, CDR1 is LNHDA and CDR2 SQIVND (reference sequence). CDR3 in DNA: TGTGCCAGTAGTATCCCGGGGCCAGGTGAAGCTTTCTTT. Its protein product is CASSIPGPGEAFF.

The V and J genes are TRBV27 and TRBJ2-5; the D is unclear. Germline V gene sequence: CDR1 MNHEY, CDR2 SMNVEV (reference sequence). This CDR3 is 13 amino acids long. With 10 bases removed from V and 5 bases from J, the gap between germline ends came to 17 bases. As DNA, the CDR3 is TGTGCCACGATCGATAATGGGCTGGAGACCCAGTACTTC. Encoded protein: CATIDNGLETQYF.

The chain uses TRBV21-1 and TRBJ1-2. TRBV21-1 is marked as a pseudogene. This CDR3 comprises 13 residues. Written as DNA, the CDR3 is TGTGCCAGGCCGGCCCCGGTGGGCTATGGCTACACCTTC. This encodes CARPAPVGYGYTF.

This chain joins TRBV7-6 and TRBJ2-2; possible D gene TRBD2, 7 bases. CDR3 length: 14 residues. Germline V lookup: CDR1 SGHVS, CDR2 FNYEAQ. Trimming removed 4 bases at V and 4 bases at J, with 10 bases between. The chain's CDR3 is CASSWGGLTGELFF. CDR3 bases: TGTGCCAGCAGCTGGGGGGGCCTCACCGGGGAGCTGTTTTTT. Looking up the rest from reference TRBV7-6 and TRBJ2-2 gives the full variable domain: GAGVSQSPRYKVTKRGQDVALRCDPISGHVSLYWYRQALGQGPEFLTYFNYEAQQDKSGLPNDRFSAERPEGSISTLTIQRTEQRDSAMYRCASSWGGLTGELFFGEGSRLTVL.

The rearrangement links TRBV6-1 to TRBJ2-2; 8 bases match TRBD1. From germline, CDR1 is MNHNS and CDR2 SASEGT. Trimming removed 6 bases from V and 6 bases from J; junction bases left unmatched: 6. This CDR3 contains 14 residues. CDR3 sequence (DNA): TGTGCCAGCAGATGGACAGGGCGGGCCGGGGAGCTGTTTTTT. This encodes CASRWTGRAGELFF.

The chain has TRBV29-1 and TRBJ1-2; D perhaps matches TRBD1 (5 bases). The CDR3 runs to 13 residues. CDR1 and CDR2 from the germline V gene are SQVTM and ANQGSEA. V dropped 3 bases and J dropped 8 bases, with 16 bases sitting between them. CDR3 residues: CSVDGREGSGYTF. CDR3 DNA: TGCAGCGTTGACGGCAGGGAAGGGAGCGGCTACACCTTC.

The genes are TRBV6-5 and TRBJ2-1, with 8 bases matching TRBD2. This CDR3 is 15 amino acids long. CDR1 and CDR2 (germline): MNHEY, SVGAGI. Germline trimming cut 6 bases from V and 0 bases from J; bases unmatched to any gene: 4. CDR3: CASRGTSGSYNEQFF. The CDR3 DNA follows: TGTGCCAGCAGGGGTACTAGCGGCTCCTACAATGAGCAGTTCTTC.

V usage is TRBV4-1 and J usage is TRBJ1-2; possibly TRBD1 for D (6 bases). V was trimmed by 4 bases and J by 5 bases, leaving 17 bases between them. This CDR3 comprises 15 residues. Per the germline V gene, CDR1 is MGHRA and CDR2 is YSYEKL. CDR3 sequence (DNA): TGCGCCAGCAGCCCCGTCGGACAGCTAGAATATGGCTACACCTTC. Amino acid sequence: CASSPVGQLEYGYTF.

V and J are TRBV7-9 and TRBJ2-2, with D possibly TRBD1 on 6 matching bases. The CDR3 runs to 15 residues. Germline values: CDR1 SEHNR, CDR2 FQNEAQ (reference sequence). With 5 bases removed from V and 3 bases from J, the gap between germline ends came to 13 bases. CDR3 residues: CASSPTGEDTGELFF. CDR3 bases: TGTGCCAGCAGCCCGACAGGAGAGGACACCGGGGAGCTGTTTTTT.

The chain is built from TRBV15 and TRBJ2-7; no clear D. Per germline, CDR1 LNHNV and CDR2 YYDKDF (reference sequence). The CDR3 consists of 15 residues. V lost 0 bases and J lost 4, with 13 bases in between. CDR3 nucleotides: TGTGCCACCAGCAGAGATCGAACGGGTGGGTACGAGCAGTACTTC. Its protein is CATSRDRTGGYEQYF.

The chain joins TRBV4-1 to TRBJ1-1; TRBD1 matches at 7 bases. Germline CDR1 is MGHRA and CDR2 is YSYEKL. The CDR3 runs 17 residues. V was pared by 1 base and J by 3 bases, with 11 bases of the junction left unmatched. The CDR3 loop is CASSQAHRGDRDTEAFF. The CDR3 nucleotides are TGCGCCAGCAGCCAAGCCCATAGGGGAGACAGGGACACTGAAGCTTTCTTT.

This sequence joins TRBV7-6 and TRBJ2-3, with D perhaps being TRBD1 or TRBD2 (5 bases each). In germline, CDR1 is SGHVS, CDR2 FNYEAQ. V dropped 5 bases and J dropped 2 bases, with 14 bases sitting between them. This CDR3 is 15 amino acids long. CDR3 nucleotide sequence: TGTGCCAGCAGCGATCCCGGGGACCTCACAGATACGCAGTATTTT. Translation gives CASSDPGDLTDTQYF.

The J gene is TRBJ2-1, the V gene TRBV28; D may match TRBD1 or TRBD2 (6 bases each). Germline loops: CDR1 MDHEN, CDR2 SYDVKM. The CDR3 is 16 amino acids. The V and J ends lost 6 bases and 7 bases respectively, with 22 bases between them. CDR3 DNA sequence: TGTGCCAGCAGCTACAGGGTCGAGCGGGTGTTGAATGAGCAGTTCTTC. Its protein product is CASSYRVERVLNEQFF.

The chain carries TRBV2 and TRBJ2-3; 10 bases are shared with TRBD2. The trim removed 5 bases at V and 2 bases at J, leaving 4 bases unmatched. The CDR3 sequence is 15 residues long. Germline values: CDR1 SNHLY, CDR2 FYNNEI. The CDR3: CASSNLAGDTDTQYF. Written as DNA, the CDR3 is TGTGCCAGCAGTAATCTAGCGGGGGACACAGATACGCAGTATTTT.

The genes are TRBV19 and TRBJ2-3; 7 bases are shared with TRBD2. The trim removed 6 bases at V and 3 bases at J, leaving 12 bases unmatched. The germline CDR1 and CDR2 sequences are LNHDA and SQIVND (reference sequence). The CDR3 loop spans 16 amino acids. CDR3 DNA sequence: TGTGCCAGTAGCTCCAGGGCTAGCGGAGGGACAGATACGCAGTATTTT. This encodes CASSSRASGGTDTQYF.